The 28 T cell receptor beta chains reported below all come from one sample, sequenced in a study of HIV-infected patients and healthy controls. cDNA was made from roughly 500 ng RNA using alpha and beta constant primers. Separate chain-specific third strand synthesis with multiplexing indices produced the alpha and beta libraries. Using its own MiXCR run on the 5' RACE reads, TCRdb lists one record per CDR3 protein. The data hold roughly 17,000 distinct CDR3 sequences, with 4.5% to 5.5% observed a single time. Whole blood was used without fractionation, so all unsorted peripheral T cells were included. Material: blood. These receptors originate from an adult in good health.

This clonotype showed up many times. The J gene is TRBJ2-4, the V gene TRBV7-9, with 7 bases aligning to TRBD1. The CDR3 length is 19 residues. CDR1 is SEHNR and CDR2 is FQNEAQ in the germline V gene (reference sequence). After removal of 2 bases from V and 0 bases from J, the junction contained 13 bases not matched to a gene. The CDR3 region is CASSLPYGTVGLAKNIQYF. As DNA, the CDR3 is TGTGCCAGCAGCTTACCCTACGGGACAGTTGGTCTAGCCAAAAACATTCAGTACTTC.

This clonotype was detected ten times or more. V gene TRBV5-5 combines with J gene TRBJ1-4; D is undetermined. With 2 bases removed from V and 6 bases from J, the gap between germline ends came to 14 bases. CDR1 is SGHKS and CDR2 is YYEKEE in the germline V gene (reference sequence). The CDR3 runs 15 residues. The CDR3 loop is CASSFGRSGDEKLFF. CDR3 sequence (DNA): TGTGCCAGCAGCTTTGGTCGATCCGGGGATGAAAAACTGTTTTTT.

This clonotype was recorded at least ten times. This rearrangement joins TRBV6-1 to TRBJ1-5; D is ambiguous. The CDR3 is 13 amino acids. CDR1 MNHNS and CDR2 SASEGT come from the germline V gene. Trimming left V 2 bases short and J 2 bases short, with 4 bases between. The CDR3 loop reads CASSEIGNQPQHF. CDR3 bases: TGTGCCAGCAGTGAAATCGGCAATCAGCCCCAGCATTTT.

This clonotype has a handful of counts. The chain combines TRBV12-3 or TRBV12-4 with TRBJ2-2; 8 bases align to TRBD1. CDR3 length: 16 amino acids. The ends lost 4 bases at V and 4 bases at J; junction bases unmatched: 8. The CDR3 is CASSSRAGGGTGELFF. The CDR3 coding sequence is TGTGCCAGCAGTTCCCGGGCAGGGGGCGGCACCGGGGAGCTGTTTTTT.

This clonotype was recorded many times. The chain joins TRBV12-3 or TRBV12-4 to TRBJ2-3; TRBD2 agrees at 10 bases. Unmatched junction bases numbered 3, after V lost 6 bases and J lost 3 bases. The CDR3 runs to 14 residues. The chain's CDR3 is CASRKLAGTDTQYF. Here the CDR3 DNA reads TGTGCCAGCAGGAAACTAGCGGGGACAGATACGCAGTATTTT.

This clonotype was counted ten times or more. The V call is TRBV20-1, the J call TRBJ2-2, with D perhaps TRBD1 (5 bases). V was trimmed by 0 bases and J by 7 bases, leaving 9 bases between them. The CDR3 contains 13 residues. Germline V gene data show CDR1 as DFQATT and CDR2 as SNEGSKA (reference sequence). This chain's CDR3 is CSARDPRGGELFF. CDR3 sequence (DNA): TGCAGTGCTAGAGATCCTAGGGGCGGGGAGCTGTTTTTT.

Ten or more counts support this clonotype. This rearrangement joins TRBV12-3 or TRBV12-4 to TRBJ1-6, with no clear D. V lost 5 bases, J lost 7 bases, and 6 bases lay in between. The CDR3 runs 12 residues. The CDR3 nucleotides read TGTGCCAGCAGTGCTGGAAATTCACCCCTCCACTTT. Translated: CASSAGNSPLHF.

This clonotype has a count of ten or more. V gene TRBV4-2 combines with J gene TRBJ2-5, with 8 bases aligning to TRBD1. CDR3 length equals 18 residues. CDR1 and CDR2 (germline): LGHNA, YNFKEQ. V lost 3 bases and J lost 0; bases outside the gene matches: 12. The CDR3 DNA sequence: TGTGCCAGCAGCCAGACCCTCCTTACAGGGGGGTACCAAGAGACCCAGTACTTC. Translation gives CASSQTLLTGGYQETQYF.

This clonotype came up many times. CDR3: CASSGQGNEQFF. The CDR3 nucleotides read TGTGCCAGCAGCGGACAGGGCAATGAGCAGTTCTTC. The rearrangement joins TRBV4-2 to TRBJ2-1; 8 nucleotides agree with TRBD1. The germline CDR1 and CDR2 sequences are LGHNA and YNFKEQ. The CDR3 runs to 12 residues. V dropped 5 bases and J dropped 6; count of bases not matched to a gene: 0.

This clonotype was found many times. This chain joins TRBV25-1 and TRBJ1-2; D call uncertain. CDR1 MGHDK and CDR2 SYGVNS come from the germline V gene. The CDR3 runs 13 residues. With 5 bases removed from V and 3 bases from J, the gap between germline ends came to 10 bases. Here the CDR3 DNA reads TGTGCCAGCAGTTTCAGAGTGGACTATGGCTACACCTTC. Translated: CASSFRVDYGYTF.

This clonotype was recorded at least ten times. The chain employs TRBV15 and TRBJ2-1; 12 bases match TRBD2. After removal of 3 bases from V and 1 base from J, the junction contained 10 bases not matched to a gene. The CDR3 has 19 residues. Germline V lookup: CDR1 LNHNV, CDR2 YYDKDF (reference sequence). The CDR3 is CATSRTSGGLLPSYNEQFF. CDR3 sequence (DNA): TGTGCCACCAGCAGGACTAGCGGGGGACTTCTACCTTCCTACAATGAGCAGTTCTTC.

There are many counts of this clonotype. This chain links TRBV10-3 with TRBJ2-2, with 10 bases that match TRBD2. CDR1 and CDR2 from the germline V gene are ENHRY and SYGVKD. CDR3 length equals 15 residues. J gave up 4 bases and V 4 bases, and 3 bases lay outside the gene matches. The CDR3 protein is CAISAERGGTGELFF. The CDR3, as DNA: TGTGCCATCAGTGCTGAGCGGGGGGGCACCGGGGAGCTGTTTTTT.

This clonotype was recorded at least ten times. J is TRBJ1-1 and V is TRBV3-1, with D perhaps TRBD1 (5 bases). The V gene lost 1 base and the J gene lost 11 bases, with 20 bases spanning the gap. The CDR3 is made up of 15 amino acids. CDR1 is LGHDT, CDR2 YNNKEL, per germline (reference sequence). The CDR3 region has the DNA TGTGCCAGCAGCCAAGCTACGGGGGTCCAGCGATTGGCTTTCTTT. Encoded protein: CASSQATGVQRLAFF.

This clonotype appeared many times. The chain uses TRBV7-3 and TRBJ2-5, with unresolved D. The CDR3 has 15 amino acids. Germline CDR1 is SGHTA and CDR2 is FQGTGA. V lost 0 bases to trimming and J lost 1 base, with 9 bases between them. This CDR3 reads CASSLTGSFQETQYF. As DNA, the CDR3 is TGTGCCAGCAGCTTAACCGGCAGCTTCCAAGAGACCCAGTACTTC.

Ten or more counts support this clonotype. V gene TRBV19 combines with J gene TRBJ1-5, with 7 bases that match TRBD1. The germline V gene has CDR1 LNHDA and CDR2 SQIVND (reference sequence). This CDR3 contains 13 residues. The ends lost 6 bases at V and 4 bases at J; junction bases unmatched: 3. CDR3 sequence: CASRGQINQPQHF. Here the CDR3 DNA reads TGTGCCAGTAGGGGACAGATTAATCAGCCCCAGCATTTT. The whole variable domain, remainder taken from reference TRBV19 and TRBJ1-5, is DGGITQSPKYLFRKEGQNVTLSCEQNLNHDAMYWYRQDPGQGLRLIYYSQIVNDFQKGDIAEGYSVSREKKESFPLTVTSAQKNPTAFYLCASRGQINQPQHFGDGTRLSIL.

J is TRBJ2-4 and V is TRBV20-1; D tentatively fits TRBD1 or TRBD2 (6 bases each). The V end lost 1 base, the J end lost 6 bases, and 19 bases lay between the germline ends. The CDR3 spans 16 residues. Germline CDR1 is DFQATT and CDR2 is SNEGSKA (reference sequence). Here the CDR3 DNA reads TGCAGTGCTAGAGGATCTGGGTCGGGGGCTGGAAACATTCAGTACTTC. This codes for CSARGSGSGAGNIQYF.

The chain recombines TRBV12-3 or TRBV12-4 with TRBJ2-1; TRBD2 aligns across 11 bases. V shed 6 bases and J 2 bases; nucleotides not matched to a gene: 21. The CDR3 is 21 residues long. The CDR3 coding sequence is TGTGCCAGCAGACCTTATCCCCTCCTAGCGGGGGGCCATTGGACCTACAATGAGCAGTTCTTC. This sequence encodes CASRPYPLLAGGHWTYNEQFF.

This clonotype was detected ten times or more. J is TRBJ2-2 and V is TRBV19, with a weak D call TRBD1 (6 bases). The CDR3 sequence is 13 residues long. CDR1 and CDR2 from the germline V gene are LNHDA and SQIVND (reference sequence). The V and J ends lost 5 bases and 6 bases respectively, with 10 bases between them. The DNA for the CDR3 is TGTGCCAGTAGTGAACAGGGATCCGGGGAGCTGTTTTTT. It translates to CASSEQGSGELFF.

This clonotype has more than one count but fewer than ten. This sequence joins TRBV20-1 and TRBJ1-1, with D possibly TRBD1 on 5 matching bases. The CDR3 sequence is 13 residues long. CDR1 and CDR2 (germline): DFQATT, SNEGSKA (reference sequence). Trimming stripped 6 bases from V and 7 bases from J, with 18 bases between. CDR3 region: CSAQGLSWGEAFF. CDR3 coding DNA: TGCAGTGCCCAGGGACTTTCCTGGGGTGAAGCTTTCTTT.

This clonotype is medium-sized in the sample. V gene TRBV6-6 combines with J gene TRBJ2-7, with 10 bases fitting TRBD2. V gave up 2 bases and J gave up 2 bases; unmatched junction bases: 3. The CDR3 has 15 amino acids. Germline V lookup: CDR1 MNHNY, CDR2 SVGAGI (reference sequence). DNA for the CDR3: TGTGCCAGCAGTTACCTTAGCGGGGGGCCCTACGAGCAGTACTTC. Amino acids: CASSYLSGGPYEQYF.

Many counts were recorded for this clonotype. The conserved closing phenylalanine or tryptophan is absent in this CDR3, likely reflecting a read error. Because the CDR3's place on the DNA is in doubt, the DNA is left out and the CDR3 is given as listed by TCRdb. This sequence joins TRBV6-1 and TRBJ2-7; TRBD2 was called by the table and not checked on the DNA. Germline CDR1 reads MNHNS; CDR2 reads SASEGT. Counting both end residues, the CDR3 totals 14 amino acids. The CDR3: CASSEARTVPTRVL.

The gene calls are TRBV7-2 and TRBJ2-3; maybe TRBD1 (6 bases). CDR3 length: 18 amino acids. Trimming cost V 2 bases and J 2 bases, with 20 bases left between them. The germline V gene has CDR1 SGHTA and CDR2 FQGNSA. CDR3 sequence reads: CASSLQVWVDSITDTQYF. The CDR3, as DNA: TGTGCCAGCAGCTTACAAGTCTGGGTGGACAGTATCACAGATACGCAGTATTTT.

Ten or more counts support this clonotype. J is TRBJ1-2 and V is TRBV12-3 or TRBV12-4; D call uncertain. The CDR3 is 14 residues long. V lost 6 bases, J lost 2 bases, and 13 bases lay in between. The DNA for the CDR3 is TGTGCCAGCAGCCACCGTCAGGCAAACTATGGCTACACCTTC. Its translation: CASSHRQANYGYTF.

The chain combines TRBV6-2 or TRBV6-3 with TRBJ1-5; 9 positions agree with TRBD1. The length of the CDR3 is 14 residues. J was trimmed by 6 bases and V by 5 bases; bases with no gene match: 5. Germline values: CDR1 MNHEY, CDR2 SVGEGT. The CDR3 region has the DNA TGTGCCAGCAGTCCCCGGACAGGGGTTCAGCCCCAGCATTTT. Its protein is CASSPRTGVQPQHF.

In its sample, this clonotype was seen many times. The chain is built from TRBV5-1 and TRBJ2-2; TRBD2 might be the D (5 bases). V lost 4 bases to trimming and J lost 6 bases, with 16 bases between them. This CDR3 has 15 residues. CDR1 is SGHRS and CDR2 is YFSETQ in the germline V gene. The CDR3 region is CASSPDLGGPGELFF. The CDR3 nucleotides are TGCGCCAGCAGCCCGGACTTAGGAGGTCCCGGGGAGCTGTTTTTT.

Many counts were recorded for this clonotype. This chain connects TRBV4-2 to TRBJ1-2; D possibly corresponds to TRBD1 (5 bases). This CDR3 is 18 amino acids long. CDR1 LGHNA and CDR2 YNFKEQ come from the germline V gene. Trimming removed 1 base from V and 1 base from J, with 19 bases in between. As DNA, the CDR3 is TGTGCCAGCAGCCAAGGAAATATAGCGACAGTCATTAACTATGGCTACACCTTC. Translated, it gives CASSQGNIATVINYGYTF.

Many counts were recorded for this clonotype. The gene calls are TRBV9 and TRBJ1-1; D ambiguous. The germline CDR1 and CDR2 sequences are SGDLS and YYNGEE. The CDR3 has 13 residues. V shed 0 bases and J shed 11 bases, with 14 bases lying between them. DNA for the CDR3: TGTGCCAGCAGCGTAGTTTCAGAGCAAACCGCTTTCTTT. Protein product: CASSVVSEQTAFF. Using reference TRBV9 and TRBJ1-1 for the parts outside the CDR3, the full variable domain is DSGVTQTPKHLITATGQRVTLRCSPRSGDLSVYWYQQSLDQGLQFLIQYYNGEERAKGNILERFSAQQFPDLHSELNLSSLELGDSALYFCASSVVSEQTAFFGQGTRLTVV.

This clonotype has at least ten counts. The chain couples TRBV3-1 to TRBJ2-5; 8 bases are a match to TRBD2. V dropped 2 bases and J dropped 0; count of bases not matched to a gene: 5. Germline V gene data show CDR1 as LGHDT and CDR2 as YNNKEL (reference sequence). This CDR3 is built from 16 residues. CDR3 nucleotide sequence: TGTGCCAGCAGCCAACTCCTACTAGCGGACCAAGAGACCCAGTACTTC. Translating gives CASSQLLLADQETQYF.